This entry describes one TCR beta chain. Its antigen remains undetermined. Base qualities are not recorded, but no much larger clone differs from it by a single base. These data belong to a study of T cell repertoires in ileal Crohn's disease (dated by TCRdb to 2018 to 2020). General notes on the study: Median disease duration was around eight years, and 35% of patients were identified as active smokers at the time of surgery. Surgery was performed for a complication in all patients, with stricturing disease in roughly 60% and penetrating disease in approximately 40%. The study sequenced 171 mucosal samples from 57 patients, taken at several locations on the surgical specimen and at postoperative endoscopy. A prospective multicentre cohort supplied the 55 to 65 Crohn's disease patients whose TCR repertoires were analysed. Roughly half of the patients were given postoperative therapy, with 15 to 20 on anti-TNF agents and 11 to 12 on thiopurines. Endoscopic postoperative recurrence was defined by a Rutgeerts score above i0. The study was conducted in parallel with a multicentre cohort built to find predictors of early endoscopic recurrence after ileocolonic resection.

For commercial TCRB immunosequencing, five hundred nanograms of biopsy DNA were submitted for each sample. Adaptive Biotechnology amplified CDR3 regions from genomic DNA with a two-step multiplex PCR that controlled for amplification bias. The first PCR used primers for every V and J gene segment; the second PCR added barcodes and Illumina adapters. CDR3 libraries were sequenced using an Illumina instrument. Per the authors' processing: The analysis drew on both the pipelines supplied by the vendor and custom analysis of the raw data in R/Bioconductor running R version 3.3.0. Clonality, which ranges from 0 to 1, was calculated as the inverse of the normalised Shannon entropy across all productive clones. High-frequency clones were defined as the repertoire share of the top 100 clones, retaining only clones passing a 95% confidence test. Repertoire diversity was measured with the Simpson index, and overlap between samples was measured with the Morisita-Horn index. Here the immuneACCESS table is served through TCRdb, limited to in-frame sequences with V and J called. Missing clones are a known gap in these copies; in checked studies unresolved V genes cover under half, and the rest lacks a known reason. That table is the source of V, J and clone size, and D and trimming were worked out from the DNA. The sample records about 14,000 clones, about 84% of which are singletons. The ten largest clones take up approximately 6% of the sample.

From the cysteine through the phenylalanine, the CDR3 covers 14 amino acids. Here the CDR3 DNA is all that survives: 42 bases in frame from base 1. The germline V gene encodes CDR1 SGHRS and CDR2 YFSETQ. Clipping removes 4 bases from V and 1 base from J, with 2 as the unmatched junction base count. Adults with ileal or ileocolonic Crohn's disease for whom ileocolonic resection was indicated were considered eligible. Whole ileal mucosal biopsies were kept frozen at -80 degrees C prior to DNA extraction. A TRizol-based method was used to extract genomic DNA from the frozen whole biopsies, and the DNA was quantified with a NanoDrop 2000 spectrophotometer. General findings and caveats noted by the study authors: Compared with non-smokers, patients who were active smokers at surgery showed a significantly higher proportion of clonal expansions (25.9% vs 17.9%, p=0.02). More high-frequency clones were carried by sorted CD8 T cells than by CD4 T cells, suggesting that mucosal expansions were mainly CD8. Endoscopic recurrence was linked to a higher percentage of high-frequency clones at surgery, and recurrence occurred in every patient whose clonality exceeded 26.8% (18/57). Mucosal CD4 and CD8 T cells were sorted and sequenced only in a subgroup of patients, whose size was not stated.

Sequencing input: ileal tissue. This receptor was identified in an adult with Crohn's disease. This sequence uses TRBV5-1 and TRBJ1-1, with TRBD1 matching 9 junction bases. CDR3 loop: CASSKDRGNTEAFF. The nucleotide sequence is TGCGCCAGCAGCAAGGACAGGGGGAACACTGAAGCTTTCTTT.